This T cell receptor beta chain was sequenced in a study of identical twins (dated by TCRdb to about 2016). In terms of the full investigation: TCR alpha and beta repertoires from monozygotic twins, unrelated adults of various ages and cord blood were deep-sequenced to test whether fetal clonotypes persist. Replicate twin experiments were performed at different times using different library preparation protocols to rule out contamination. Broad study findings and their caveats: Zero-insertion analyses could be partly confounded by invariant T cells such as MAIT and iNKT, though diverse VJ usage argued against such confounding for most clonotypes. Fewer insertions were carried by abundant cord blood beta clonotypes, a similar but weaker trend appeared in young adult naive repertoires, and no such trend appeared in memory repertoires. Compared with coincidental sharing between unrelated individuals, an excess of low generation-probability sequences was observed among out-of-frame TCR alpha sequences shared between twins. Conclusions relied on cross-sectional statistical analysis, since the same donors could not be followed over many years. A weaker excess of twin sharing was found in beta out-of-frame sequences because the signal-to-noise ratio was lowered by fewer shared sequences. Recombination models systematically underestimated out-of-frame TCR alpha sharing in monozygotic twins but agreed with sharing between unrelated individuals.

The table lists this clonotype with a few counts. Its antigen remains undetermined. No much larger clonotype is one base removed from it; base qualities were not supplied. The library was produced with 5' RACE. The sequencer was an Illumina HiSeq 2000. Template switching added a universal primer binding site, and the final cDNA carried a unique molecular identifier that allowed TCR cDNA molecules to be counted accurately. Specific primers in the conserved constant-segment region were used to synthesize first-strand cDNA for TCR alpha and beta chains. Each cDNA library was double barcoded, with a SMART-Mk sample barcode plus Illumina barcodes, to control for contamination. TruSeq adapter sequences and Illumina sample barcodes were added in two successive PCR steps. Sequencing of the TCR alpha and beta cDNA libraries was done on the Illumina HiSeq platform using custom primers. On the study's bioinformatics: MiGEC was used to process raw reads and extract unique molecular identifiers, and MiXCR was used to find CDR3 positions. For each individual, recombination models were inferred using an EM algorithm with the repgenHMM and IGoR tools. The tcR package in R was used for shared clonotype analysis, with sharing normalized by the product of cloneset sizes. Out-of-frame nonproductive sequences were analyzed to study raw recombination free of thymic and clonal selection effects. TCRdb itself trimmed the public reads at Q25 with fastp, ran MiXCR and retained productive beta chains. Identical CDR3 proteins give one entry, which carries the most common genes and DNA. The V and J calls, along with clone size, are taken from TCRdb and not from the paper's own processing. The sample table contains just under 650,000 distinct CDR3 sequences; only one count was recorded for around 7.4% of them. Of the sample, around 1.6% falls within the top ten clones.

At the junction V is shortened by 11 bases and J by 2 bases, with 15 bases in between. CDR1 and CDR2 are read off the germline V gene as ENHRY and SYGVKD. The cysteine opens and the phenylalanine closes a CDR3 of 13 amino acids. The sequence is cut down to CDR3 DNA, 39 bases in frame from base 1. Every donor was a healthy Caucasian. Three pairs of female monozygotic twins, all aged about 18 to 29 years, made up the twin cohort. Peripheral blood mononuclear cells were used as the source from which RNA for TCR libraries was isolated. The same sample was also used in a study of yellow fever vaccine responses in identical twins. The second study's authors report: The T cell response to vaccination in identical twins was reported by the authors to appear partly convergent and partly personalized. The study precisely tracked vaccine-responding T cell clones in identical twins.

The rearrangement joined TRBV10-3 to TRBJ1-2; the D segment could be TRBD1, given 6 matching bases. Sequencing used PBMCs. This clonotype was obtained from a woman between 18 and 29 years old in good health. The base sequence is TGTGCCGCCCAAGGGGGAGGAAACTATGGCTACACCTTC. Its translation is CAAQGGGNYGYTF.